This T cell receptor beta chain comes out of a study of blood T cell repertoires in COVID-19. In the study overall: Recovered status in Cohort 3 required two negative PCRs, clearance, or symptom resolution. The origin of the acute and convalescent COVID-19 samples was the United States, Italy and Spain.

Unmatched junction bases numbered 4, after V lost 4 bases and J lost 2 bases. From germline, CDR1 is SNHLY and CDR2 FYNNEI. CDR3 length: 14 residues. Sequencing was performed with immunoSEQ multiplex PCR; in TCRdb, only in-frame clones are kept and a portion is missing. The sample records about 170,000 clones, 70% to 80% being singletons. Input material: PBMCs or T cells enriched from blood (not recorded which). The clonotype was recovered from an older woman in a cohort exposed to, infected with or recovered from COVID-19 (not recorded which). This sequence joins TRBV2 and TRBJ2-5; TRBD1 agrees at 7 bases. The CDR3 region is CASSAWTGQETQYF. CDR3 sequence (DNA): TGTGCCAGCAGTGCTTGGACAGGACAAGAGACCCAGTACTTC. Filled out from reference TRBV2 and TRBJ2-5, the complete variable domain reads EPEVTQTPSHQVTQMGQEVILRCVPISNHLYFYWYRQILGQKVEFLVSFYNNEISEKSEIFDDQFSVERPDGSNFTLKIRSTKLEDSAMYFCASSAWTGQETQYFGPGTRLLVL.